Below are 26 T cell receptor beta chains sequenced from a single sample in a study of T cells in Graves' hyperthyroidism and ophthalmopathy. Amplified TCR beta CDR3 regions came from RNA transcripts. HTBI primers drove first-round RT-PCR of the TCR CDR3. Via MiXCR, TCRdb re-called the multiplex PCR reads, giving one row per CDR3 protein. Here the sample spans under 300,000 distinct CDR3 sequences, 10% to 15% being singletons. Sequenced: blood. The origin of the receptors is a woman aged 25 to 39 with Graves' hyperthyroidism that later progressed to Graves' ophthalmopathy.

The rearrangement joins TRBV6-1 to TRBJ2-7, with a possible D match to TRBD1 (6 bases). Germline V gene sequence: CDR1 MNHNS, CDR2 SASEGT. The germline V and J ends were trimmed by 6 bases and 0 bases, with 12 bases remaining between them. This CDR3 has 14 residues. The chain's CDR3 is CASSRGSFSYEQYF. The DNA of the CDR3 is TGTGCCAGCAGCAGGGGATCCTTCTCCTACGAGCAGTACTTC.

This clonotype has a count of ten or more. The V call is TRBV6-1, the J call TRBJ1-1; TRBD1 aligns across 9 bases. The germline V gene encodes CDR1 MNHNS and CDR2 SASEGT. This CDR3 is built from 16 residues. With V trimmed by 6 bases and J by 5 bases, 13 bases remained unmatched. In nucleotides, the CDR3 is TGTGCCAGCAGGCCCGGGACAGGGATGAGGAGGACTGAAGCTTTCTTT. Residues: CASRPGTGMRRTEAFF.

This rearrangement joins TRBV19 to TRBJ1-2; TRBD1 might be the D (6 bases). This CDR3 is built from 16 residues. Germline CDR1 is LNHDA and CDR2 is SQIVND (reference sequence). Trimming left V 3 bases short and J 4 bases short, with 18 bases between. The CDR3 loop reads CASSIRDKTSLYGYTF. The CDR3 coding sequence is TGTGCCAGTAGTATTAGGGACAAAACATCTCTCTATGGCTACACCTTC.

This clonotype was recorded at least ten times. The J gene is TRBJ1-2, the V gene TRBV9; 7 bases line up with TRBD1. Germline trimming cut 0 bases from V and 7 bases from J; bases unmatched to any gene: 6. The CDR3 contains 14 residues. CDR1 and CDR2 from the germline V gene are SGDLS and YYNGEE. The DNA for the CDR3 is TGTGCCAGCAGCGTAGTTTCAAGGGGGCCTGGCTACACCTTC. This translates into CASSVVSRGPGYTF.

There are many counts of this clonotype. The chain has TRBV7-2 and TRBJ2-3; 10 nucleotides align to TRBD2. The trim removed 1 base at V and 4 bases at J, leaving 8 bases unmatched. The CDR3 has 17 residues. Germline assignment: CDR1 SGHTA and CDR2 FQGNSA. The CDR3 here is CASSLGPPGTSADTQYF. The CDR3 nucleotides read TGTGCCAGCAGCTTAGGCCCTCCCGGGACTAGCGCAGATACGCAGTATTTT.

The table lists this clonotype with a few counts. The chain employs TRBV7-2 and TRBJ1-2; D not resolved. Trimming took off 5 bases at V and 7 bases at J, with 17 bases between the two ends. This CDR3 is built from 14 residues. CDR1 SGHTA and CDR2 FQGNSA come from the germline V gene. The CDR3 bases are TGTGCCAGCAGCCCCGAGGCAGGAAAGGGTGGCTACACCTTC. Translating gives CASSPEAGKGGYTF.

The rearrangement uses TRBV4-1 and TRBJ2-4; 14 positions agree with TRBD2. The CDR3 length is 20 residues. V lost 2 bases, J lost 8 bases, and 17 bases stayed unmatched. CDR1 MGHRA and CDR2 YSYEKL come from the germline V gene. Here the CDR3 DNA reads TGCGCCAGCAGCCAACTGTCGGTGGGGACTAGCGGGAGTTTGAGAGACATTCAGTACTTC. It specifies CASSQLSVGTSGSLRDIQYF.

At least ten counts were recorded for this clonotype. The CDR3 DNA sequence: TGCAGTGCTAATAGGGATTTGGAGCAGTACTTC. It codes for CSANRDLEQYF. The chain carries TRBV20-1 and TRBJ2-7; D gene ambiguous. Germline V gene lookup returns CDR1 DFQATT and CDR2 SNEGSKA (reference sequence). The CDR3 loop spans 11 amino acids. Trimming took 4 bases from V and 7 from J, leaving 11 bases between them.

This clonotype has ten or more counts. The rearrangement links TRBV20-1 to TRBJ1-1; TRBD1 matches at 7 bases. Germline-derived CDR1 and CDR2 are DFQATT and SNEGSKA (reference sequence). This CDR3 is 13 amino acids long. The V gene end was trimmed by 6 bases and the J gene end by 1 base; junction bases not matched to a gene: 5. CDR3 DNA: TGCAGTGCCCGGGGACAGAGGAACACTGAAGCTTTCTTT. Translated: CSARGQRNTEAFF.

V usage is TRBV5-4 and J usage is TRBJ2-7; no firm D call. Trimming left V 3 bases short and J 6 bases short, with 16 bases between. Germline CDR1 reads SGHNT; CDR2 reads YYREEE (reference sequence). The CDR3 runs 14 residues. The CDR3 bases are TGTGCCAGCAGCTCGACCCACCTATCTCGCGAGCAGTACTTC. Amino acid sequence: CASSSTHLSREQYF. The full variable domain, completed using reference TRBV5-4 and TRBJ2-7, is ETGVTQSPTHLIKTRGQQVTLRCSSQSGHNTVSWYQQALGQGPQFIFQYYREEENGRGNFPPRFSGLQFPNYSSELNVNALELDDSALYLCASSSTHLSREQYFGPGTRLTVT.

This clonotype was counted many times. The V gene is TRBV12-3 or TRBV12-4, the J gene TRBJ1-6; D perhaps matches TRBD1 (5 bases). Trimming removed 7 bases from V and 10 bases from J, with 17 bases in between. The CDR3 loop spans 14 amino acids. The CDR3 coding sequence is TGTGCCAGCAACTTAGGGGATGGAGGCTCACCCCTCCACTTT. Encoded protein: CASNLGDGGSPLHF.

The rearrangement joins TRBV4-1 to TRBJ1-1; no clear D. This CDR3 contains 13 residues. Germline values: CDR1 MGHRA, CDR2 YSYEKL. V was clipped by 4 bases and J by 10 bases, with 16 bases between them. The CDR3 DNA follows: TGCGCCAGCAGCCTTAACACGGAACTTGCAGCTTTCTTT. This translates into CASSLNTELAAFF.

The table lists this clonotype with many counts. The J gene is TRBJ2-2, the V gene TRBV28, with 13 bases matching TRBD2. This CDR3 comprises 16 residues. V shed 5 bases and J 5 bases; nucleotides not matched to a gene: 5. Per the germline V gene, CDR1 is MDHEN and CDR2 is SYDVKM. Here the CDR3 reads CASSLGLAGETGELFF. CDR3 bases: TGTGCCAGCAGTCTAGGACTAGCGGGAGAAACCGGGGAGCTGTTTTTT. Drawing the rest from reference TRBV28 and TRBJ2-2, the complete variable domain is DVKVTQSSRYLVKRTGEKVFLECVQDMDHENMFWYRQDPGLGLRLIYFSYDVKMKEKGDIPEGYSVSREKKERFSLILESASTNQTSMYLCASSLGLAGETGELFFGEGSRLTVL.

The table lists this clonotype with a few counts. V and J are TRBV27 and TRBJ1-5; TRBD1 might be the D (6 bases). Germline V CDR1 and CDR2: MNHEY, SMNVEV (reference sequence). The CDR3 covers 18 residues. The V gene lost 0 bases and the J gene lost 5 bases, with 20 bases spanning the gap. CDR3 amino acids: CASSLSMGDRGSHQPQHF. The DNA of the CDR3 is TGTGCCAGCAGTTTATCGATGGGCGATAGGGGGTCCCATCAGCCCCAGCATTTT.

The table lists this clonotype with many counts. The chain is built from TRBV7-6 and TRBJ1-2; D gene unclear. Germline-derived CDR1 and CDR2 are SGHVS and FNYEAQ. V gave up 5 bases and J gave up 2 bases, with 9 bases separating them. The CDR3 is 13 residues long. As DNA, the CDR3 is TGTGCCAGCAGCCCAACAACGAACTATGGCTACACCTTC. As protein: CASSPTTNYGYTF.

The CDR3 loop reads CASSLIDSFATDTQYF. Here the CDR3 DNA reads TGTGCCAGCAGCTTGATCGACAGCTTTGCCACAGATACGCAGTATTTT. This chain joins TRBV5-5 and TRBJ2-3, with D maybe TRBD1 (5 bases). The CDR3 covers 16 residues. V was shortened by 1 base and J by 2 bases, with 14 bases between the two germline ends. Germline values: CDR1 SGHKS, CDR2 YYEKEE (reference sequence).

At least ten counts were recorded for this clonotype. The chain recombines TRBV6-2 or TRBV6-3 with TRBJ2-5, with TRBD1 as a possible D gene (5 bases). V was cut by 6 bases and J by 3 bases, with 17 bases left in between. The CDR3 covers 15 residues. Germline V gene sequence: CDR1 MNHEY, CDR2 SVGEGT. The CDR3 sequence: CASSPRASGKETQYF. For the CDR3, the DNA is TGTGCCAGCAGCCCTCGGGCATCAGGGAAAGAGACCCAGTACTTC.

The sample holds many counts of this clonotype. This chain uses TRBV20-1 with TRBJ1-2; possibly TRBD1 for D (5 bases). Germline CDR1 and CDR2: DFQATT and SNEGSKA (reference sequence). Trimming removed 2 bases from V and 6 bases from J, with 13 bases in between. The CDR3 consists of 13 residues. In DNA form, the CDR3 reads TGCAGTGCTAGAATCCAGGGAGAAGATGGCTACACCTTC. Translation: CSARIQGEDGYTF.

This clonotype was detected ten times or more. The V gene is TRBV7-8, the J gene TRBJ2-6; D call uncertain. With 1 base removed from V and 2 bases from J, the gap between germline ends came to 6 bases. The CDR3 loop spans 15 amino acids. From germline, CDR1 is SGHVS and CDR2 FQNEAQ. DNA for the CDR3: TGTGCCAGCAGCTTAGGGGCGGCTGGGGCCAACGTCCTGACTTTC. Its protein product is CASSLGAAGANVLTF.

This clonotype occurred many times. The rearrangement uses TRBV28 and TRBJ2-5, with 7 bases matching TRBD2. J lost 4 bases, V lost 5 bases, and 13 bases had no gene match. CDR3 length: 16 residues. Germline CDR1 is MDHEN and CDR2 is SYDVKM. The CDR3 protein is CASSPPGSGIGETQYF. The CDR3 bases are TGTGCCAGCAGTCCCCCCGGGAGCGGGATAGGAGAGACCCAGTACTTC.

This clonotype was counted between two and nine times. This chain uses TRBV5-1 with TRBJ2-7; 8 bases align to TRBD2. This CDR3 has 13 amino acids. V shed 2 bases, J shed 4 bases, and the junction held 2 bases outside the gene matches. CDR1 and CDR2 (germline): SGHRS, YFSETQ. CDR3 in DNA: TGCGCCAGCAGCTTTACTAGCGGATACGAGCAGTACTTC. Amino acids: CASSFTSGYEQYF.

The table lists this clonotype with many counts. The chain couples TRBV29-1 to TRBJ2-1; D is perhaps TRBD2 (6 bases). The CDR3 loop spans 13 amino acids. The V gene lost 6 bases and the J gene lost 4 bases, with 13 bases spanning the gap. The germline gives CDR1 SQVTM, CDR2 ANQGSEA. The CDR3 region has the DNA TGCAGCGTCGGAACCGGGGGTTACAATGAGCAGTTCTTC. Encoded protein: CSVGTGGYNEQFF.

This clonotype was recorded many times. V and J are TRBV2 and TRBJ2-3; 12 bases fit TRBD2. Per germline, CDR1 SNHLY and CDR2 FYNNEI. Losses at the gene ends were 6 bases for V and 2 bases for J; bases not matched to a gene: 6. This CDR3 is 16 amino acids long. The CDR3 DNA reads TGTGCCAGCAGGCGACTAGCGGGAGACAACACAGATACGCAGTATTTT. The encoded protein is CASRRLAGDNTDTQYF.

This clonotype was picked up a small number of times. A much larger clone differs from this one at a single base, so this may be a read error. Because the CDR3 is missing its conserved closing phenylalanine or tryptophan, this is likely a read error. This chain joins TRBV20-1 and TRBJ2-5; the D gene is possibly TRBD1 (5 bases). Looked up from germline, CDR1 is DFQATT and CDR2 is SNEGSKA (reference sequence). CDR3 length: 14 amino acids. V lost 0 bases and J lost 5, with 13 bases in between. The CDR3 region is CSARDRGKQETQYL. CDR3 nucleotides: TGCAGTGCTAGAGATAGGGGAAAACAGGAGACCCAGTACCTC.

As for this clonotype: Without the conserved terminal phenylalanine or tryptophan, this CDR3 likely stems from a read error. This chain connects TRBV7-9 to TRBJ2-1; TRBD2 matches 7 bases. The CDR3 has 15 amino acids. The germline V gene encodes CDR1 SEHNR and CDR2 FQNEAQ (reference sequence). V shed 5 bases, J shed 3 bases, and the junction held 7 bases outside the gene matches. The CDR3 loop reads CASSPQGLIYNEQFL. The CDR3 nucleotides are TGTGCCAGCAGCCCTCAGGGACTAATCTACAATGAGCAGTTCCTC.

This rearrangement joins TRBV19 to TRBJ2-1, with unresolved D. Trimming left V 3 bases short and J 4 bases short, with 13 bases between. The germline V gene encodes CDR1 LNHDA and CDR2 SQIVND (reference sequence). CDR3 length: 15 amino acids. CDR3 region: CASSIAPPGYNEQFF. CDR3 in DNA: TGTGCCAGTAGTATTGCCCCGCCTGGGTACAATGAGCAGTTCTTC.